Reported below is one T cell receptor (beta chain). Its binding antigen is unknown. Base qualities are missing; no much larger clone stands one base away. High-throughput TCR beta sequencing profiled peripheral blood CD8+ and CD4+ T cells from healthy donors, Susac syndrome patients and multiple sclerosis patients. The multiple sclerosis controls were treatment-naive patients whose relapsing-remitting disease, either stable or active, fulfilled the revised McDonald criteria. CD8+ TEMRA cells were enriched by FACS, while bulk CD8+ and CD4+ T cells were purified by magnetic negative isolation. Blood was collected in EDTA tubes and processed within 24 hours, with PBMCs isolated through density gradient centrifugation. PBMCs destined for TCR sequencing were cryopreserved in liquid nitrogen and later thawed in a 37 °C water bath. A purity of at least 90% was achieved for sorted or isolated CD4+, CD8+ and CD8+ TEMRA cells.

This sample is part of a study of CD8 T cells in Susac syndrome (dated by TCRdb to between 2018 and 2021). About the investigation overall: Repertoire sequencing was used to test whether CD8+ T cell activation and differentiation in Susac syndrome was antigen driven. The study compared CD8+ T cell repertoire clonality among roughly eleven healthy donors, some 14 Susac syndrome patients and roughly 16 multiple sclerosis patients.

CDR1 SEHNR and CDR2 FQNEAQ were looked up in the germline V gene (reference sequence). Trimming takes 4 bases from V and 0 bases from J, and the germline ends sit 7 bases apart. From the cysteine through the phenylalanine, the CDR3 covers 14 amino acids. The retained sequence is limited to the CDR3, 42 bases, with the frame set at the first base. RNA was extracted using the RNeasy kit, and about 0.5 to 1 ug of the RNA was reverse transcribed with random hexamers. The immunoSEQ multiplex PCR assay, covering 54 Vbeta and 13 Jbeta segments, was used to amplify TCR beta CDR3 regions. To correct PCR amplification bias, a synthetic template baseline was used for both primer optimization and computational correction. The published analysis was carried out like this. Reads were assigned to V, D and J genes according to IMGT and analyzed in immunoSEQ Analyzer, with only productive sequences retained. To calculate clonality, Shannon entropy was normalized by log2 of the number of productive unique sequences and then subtracted from one. For each patient and control, public and private clones were evaluated among the 100 most prevalent clones. Susac-specific clones were defined as absent from healthy and MS cohorts, about 1,100 published viral clones and other ImmuneACCESS disease sequences. TCRdb applied fastp at Q25 and MiXCR to the public reads, then kept only in-frame beta chains. Rows are combined by CDR3 protein, so each entry shows the most common genes and DNA. The V and J calls here are based on TCRdb, not the publication. Here the sample has a few hundred thousand distinct CDR3 sequences; roughly 92% occur a single time. The ten top clones hold around 0.13% of the sample.

The full study reports these points: The number of individuals in the TCR sequencing and HLA analysis was acknowledged as relatively small.

The sequence joins TRBV7-9 to TRBJ2-1; the D gene lacks a confident call. This TCR was recovered from a human donor with multiple sclerosis. The specimen sequenced was CD8+ T cells from PBMCs. The CDR3 region reads CASSSPSSYNEQFF. The nucleotide sequence is given as TGTGCCAGCAGCTCTCCAAGCTCCTACAATGAGCAGTTCTTC.